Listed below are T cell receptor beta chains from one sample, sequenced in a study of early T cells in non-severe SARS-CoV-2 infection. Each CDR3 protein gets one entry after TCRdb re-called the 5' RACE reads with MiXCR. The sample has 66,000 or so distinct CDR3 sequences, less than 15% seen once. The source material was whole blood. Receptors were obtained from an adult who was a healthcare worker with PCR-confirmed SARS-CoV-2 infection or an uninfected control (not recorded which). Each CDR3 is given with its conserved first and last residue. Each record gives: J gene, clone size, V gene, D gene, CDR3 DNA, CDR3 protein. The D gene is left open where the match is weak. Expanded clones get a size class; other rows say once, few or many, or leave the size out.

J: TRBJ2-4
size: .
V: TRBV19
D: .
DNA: TGTGCCAGTAGTCCCTGGGACACCCAAGCCAAAAACATTCAGTACTTC
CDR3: CASSPWDTQAKNIQYF

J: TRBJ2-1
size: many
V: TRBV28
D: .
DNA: TGTGCCAGCAGTTGGGGGGCAGGGGCCCCCTACAATGAGCAGTTCTTC
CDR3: CASSWGAGAPYNEQFF

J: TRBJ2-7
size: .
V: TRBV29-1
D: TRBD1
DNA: TGCAGCGTCGCCCAGGGACAGGGCCGCTCCTACGAGCAGTACTTC
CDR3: CSVAQGQGRSYEQYF

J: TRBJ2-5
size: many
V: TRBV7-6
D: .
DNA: TGTGCCAGCAGCTTAGCGAAACAAGAGACCCAGTACTTC
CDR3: CASSLAKQETQYF

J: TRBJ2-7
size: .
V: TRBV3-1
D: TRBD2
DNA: TGTGCCAGCAGCCCCGGGACTAGCGGGAGCTACGAGCAGTACTTC
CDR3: CASSPGTSGSYEQYF

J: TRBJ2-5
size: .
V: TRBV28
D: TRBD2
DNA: TGTGCCAGCACGTCTAGCGGGATGAAAAAGACCCAGTACTTC
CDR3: CASTSSGMKKTQYF

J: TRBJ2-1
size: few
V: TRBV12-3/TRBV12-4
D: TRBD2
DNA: TGTGCCAGCAGTTCCCAGGGACTAGCGGGAGTTGAGCAGTTCTTC
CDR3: CASSSQGLAGVEQFF

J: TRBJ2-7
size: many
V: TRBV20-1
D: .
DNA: TGCAGTGCAAACCGGGGCTCCTACGAGCAGTACTTC
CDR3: CSANRGSYEQYF

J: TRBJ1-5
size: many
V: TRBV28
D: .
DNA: TGTGCCAGCAGTTTTTTCGGGGGTCCTCAGCCCCAGCATTTT
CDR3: CASSFFGGPQPQHF

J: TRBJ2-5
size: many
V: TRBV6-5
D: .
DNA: TGTGCCAGCAGTGCCTTTGAGACCCAGTACTTC
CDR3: CASSAFETQYF

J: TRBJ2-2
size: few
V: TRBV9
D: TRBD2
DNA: TGTGCCAGCAGCGTAGGGGCTAGCGGTTACACCGGGGAGCTGTTTTTT
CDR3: CASSVGASGYTGELFF

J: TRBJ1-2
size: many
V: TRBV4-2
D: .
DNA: TGTGCCAGCAGCCAAGCGGGGAACTATGGCTACACCTTC
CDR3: CASSQAGNYGYTF

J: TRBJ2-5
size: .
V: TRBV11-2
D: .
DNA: TGTGCCAGCAGTACCGTGGGACATCTTGGGGGAAAAGAGACCCAGTACTTC
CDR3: CASSTVGHLGGKETQYF

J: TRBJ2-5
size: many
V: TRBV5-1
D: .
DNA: TGCGCCAGCAGCTTTCGCGGGGTAAGAGAGACCCAGTACTTC
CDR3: CASSFRGVRETQYF

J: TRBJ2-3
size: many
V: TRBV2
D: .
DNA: TGTGCCAGCAGTGTGCTTCCAGATACGCAGTATTTT
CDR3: CASSVLPDTQYF

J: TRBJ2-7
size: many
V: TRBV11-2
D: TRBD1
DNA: TGTGCCAGCAGCCGGGGACAGGGGACCGACGAGCAGTACTTC
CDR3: CASSRGQGTDEQYF

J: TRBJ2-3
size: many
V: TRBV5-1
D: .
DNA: TGCGCCAGCAGCCCACGTCAGGGCCCAGATACGCAGTATTTT
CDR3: CASSPRQGPDTQYF

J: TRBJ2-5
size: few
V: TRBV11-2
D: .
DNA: TGTGCCAGCAGCTTAGCATCCGACCTTCAGACCCAGTACTTC
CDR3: CASSLASDLQTQYF

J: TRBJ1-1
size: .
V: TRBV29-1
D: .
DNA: TGCAGCGTAAGACAGTTCATGAACACTGAAGCTTTCTTT
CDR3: CSVRQFMNTEAFF

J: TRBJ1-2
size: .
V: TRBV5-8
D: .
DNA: TGTGCCAGCAGCTTGGAGGGGCAGCCCCAAGTTTATGGCTACACCTTC
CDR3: CASSLEGQPQVYGYTF

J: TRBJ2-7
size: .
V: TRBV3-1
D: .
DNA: TGTGCCAGCAGCCAAGAGTGGGCCCCAACAGGAGTGGGTTACGAGCAGTACTTC
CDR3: CASSQEWAPTGVGYEQYF

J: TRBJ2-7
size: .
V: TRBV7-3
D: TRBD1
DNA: TGTGCCAGAAGCCGGGACAGGGGTTTCGAGCAGTACTTC
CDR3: CARSRDRGFEQYF

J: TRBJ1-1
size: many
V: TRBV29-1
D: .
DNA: TGCAGCGTAACGGACGGTTATAACACTGAAGCTTTCTTT
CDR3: CSVTDGYNTEAFF

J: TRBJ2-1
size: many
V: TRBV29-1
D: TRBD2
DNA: TGCAGCGTGGGACTAGCGGGAGTCGGGTTCTTC
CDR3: CSVGLAGVGFF

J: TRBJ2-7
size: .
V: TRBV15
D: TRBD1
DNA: TGTGCCACCAGCCCCACGGACAGGGGATTCTACGAGCAGTACTTC
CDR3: CATSPTDRGFYEQYF

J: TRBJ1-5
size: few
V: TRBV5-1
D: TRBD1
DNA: TGCGCCAGCAGCTTAAAACCGATCCAGGGGGCCGGCAATCAGCCCCAGCATTTT
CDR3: CASSLKPIQGAGNQPQHF

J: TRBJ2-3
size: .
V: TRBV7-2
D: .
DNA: TGTGCCAGCAGCCGGGTCCCCCCCACAGATACGCAGTATTTT
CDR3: CASSRVPPTDTQYF